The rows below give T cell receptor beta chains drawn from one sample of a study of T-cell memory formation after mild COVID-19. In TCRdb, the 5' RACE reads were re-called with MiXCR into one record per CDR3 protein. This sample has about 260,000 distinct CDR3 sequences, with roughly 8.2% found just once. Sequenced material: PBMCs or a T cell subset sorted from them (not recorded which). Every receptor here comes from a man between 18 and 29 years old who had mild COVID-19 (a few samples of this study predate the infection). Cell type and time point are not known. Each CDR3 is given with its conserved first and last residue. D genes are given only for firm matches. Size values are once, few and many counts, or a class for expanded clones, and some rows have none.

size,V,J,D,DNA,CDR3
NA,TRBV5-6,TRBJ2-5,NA,TGTGCCAGCAGCTTGGGGCAGGGACGCTTAGAGACCCAGTACTTC,CASSLGQGRLETQYF
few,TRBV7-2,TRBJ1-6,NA,TGTGCCAGCACCTCCCGGGGGGGGACGGCACCCCTCCACTTT,CASTSRGGTAPLHF
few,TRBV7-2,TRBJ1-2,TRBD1,TGTGCCAGCAGCTTCATTACAGGGGGCGGGTCGGAGGGCTACACCTTC,CASSFITGGGSEGYTF
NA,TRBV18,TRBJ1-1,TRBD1,TGTGCCAGCTCACCAAATACAGGGGCCACTGAAGCTTTCTTT,CASSPNTGATEAFF
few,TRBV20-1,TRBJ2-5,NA,TGCAGTGCCCAGGCCGGGGCCCAAGAGACCCAGTACTTC,CSAQAGAQETQYF
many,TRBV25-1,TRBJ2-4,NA,TGTGCCAGCTCATTAACAGGGGGGGACAAAAACATTCAGTACTTC,CASSLTGGDKNIQYF
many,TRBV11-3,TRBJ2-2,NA,TGTGCCAGCAGCTTACAATGGGCCGGGGAGCTGTTTTTT,CASSLQWAGELFF
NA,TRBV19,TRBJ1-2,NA,TGTGCCAGTGGTGTAATTGGACAGACTGTCAGGATGGACTATGGCTACACCTTC,CASGVIGQTVRMDYGYTF
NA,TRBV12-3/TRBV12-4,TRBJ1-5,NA,TGTGCCAGCAGCCAGCTCCAGGGCACTCAGCCCCAGCATTTT,CASSQLQGTQPQHF
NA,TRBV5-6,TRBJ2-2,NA,TGTGCCAGCAGCTTGAGGGACAAGCTGTTTTTT,CASSLRDKLFF
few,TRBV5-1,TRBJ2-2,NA,TGCGCCAGCAGCTTGCTGGAAGGGGAAGGGAACACCGGGGAGCTGTTTTTT,CASSLLEGEGNTGELFF
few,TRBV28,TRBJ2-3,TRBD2,TGTGCCAGCAGACGCGGGGGGACAGATACGCAGTATTTT,CASRRGGTDTQYF
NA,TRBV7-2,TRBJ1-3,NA,TGTGCCAGCAGCCCCGTAGGGTCGGGAAACACCATATATTTT,CASSPVGSGNTIYF
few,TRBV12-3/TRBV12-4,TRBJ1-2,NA,TGTGCCAGCAGTCCGGACTATGGCTACACCTTC,CASSPDYGYTF
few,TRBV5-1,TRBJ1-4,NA,TGCGCCAGCAGCTTACTAAGCGGTAATGAAAAACTGTTTTTT,CASSLLSGNEKLFF
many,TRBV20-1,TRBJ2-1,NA,TGCAGTGCTCCTCGGGCAGGCGACAATGAGCAGTTCTTC,CSAPRAGDNEQFF
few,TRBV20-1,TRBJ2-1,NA,TGCAGTGCTAGAGGTCTCGAGGGGCACAATGAGCAGTTCTTC,CSARGLEGHNEQFF
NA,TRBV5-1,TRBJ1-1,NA,TGCGCCAGCAGCAGGCAGGGTCAGAACACTGAAGCTTTCTTT,CASSRQGQNTEAFF
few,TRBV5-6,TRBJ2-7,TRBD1,TGTGCCAGCAGTCCACAGGGGCCAGACTACGAGCAGTACTTC,CASSPQGPDYEQYF
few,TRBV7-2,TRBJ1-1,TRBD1,TGTGCCAGCAGCTTTCGGACAGGGATGAACACTGAAGCTTTCTTT,CASSFRTGMNTEAFF
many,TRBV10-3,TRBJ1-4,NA,TGTGCCATCAGTGATTTAGGGGACGAAAAACTGTTTTTT,CAISDLGDEKLFF
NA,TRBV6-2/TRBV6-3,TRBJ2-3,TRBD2,TGTGCCAGCAGTCCCGGACTAGCGCAAGATACGCAGTATTTT,CASSPGLAQDTQYF
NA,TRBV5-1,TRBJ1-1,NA,TGCGCCAGCAGCTCTGGGCAGGGCCCCACTCGAACTGAAGCTTTCTTT,CASSSGQGPTRTEAFF
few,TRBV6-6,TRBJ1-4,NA,TGTGCCAGCAGCATAAATGGGGGAAAACTGTTTTTT,CASSINGGKLFF
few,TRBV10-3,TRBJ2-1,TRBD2,TGTGCCATAGGCGGGGGGAGTGAGCAGTTCTTC,CAIGGGSEQFF
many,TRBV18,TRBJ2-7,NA,TGTGCCAGCTCACCACCAACAGGGATGAGCTCCTACGAGCAGTACTTC,CASSPPTGMSSYEQYF
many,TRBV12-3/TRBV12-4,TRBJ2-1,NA,TGTGCCAGCAGTTTCGGGGGTAGCAATGAGCAGTTCTTC,CASSFGGSNEQFF
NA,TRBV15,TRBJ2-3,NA,TGTGCCACCAGCAGAGAAACTAGCACAGATACGCAGTATTTT,CATSRETSTDTQYF
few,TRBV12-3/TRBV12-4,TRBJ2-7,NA,TGTGCCAGCAGACTGGGACGCCGCTCCTACGAGCAGTACTTC,CASRLGRRSYEQYF
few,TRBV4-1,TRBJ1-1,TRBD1,TGCGCCAGCAGCCCTGGACAGGGGGCCGGAGCGGTGGGGACTGAAGCTTTCTTT,CASSPGQGAGAVGTEAFF
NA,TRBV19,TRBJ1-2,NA,TGTGCCAGTAGTGCACCGCGGGGAGCTAACTATGGCTACACCTTC,CASSAPRGANYGYTF
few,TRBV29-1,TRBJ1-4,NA,TGCAGCGTTGCGTGGAGGGATGAAAAACTGTTTTTT,CSVAWRDEKLFF
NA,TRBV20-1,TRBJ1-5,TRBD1,TGCAGTGCTGGGGACAGGGGGTGGCAGCCCCAGCATTTT,CSAGDRGWQPQHF
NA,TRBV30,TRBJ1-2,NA,TGTGCCTTGAGTGTCGGGGATGGCTACACCTTC,CALSVGDGYTF
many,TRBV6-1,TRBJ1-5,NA,TGTGCCAGCAGTGAAGGGGGCGCGTCCCTCTATAGCAATCAGCCCCAGCATTTT,CASSEGGASLYSNQPQHF
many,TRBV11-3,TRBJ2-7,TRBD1,TGTGCCAGCAGCTTAGAGTCAGGGGGCGAGCAGTACTTC,CASSLESGGEQYF
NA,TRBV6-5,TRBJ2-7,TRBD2,TGTGCCAGCCGTAGAGGGCGGGGGGGGACCTACGAGCAGTACTTC,CASRRGRGGTYEQYF
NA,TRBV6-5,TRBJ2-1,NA,TGTGCCAGCAGTTCGGCTCTTAGTAGGATCGATGAGCAGTTCTTC,CASSSALSRIDEQFF
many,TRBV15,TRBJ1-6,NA,TGTGCCACCAGCCTAACTAGAGAACAGGGATCACCCCTCCACTTT,CATSLTREQGSPLHF
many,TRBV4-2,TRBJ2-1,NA,TGTGCCAGCAGCCCGGACTACTCCTACAATGAGCAGTTCTTC,CASSPDYSYNEQFF
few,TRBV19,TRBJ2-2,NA,TGTGCCAGTAGTATACCGGGACGGGTCACCGGGGAGCTGTTTTTT,CASSIPGRVTGELFF
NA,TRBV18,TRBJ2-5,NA,TGTGCCAGCTCACCACACCAGACCCAGTACTTC,CASSPHQTQYF
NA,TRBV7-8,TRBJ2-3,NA,TGTGCCAGCAGCCTGGGGGCCTACCCTAGCACAGATACGCAGTATTTT,CASSLGAYPSTDTQYF
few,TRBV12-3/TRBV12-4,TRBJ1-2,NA,TGTGCCAGCAGTTTAGTCAGAGCTTTCTATGGCTACACCTTC,CASSLVRAFYGYTF
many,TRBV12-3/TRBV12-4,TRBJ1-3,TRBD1,TGTGCCAGCAGCCGACAGGGTAGAGCCATATATTTT,CASSRQGRAIYF
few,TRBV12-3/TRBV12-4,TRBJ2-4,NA,TGTGCCAGCAGTTTCGGGGGACAAAACATTCAGTACTTC,CASSFGGQNIQYF
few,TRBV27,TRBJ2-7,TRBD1,TGTGCCAGCAGGTGGACCGGGACAGGGGCCTACGAGCAGTACTTC,CASRWTGTGAYEQYF
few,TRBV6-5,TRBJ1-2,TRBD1,TGTGCCAGCAGTTACTCCGCAGGGGGAGATGGAAACTATGGCTACACCTTC,CASSYSAGGDGNYGYTF
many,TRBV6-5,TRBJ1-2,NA,TGTGCCAGCACTTCTCGGGGTCTTGGCTACACCTTC,CASTSRGLGYTF
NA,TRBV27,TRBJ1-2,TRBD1,TGTGCCAGCAGCCGAATTGTGGGACAGGCTTATGGCTACACCTTC,CASSRIVGQAYGYTF
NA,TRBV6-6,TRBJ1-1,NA,TGTGCCAGCAGTTTCACTGATGGAAACACTGAAGCTTTCTTT,CASSFTDGNTEAFF
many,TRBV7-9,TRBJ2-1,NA,TGTGCCAGCGGGGACTACAATGAGCAGTTCTTC,CASGDYNEQFF
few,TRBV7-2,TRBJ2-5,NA,TGTGCCAGCAGCACCAGGATTACGCAAGAGACCCAGTACTTC,CASSTRITQETQYF
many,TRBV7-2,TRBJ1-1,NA,TGTGCCAGCAGCTTAGTCTGGGACACTGAAGCTTTCTTT,CASSLVWDTEAFF
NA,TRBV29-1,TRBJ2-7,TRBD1,TGCAGCGTTGAAGGACAGGGACCCTACGAGCAGTACTTC,CSVEGQGPYEQYF